This T cell receptor beta chain was found in a study of radiotherapy plus CTLA-4 blockade in lung cancer. Study-wide background: Among enrolled patients, roughly 17% responded and 31% achieved disease control.

Assay used: immunoSEQ multiplex PCR; TCRdb lists only in-frame clones, some missing. The sample lists tens of thousands of clones, 79% seen once, with 10% in the top ten. In germline, CDR1 is MGHRA, CDR2 YSYEKL. The CDR3 covers 18 residues. Deletions cut 1 base from V and 0 bases from J, with 13 bases between. The source is a human donor with non-small cell lung cancer who had a complete response to radiotherapy plus ipilimumab. The chain couples TRBV4-1 to TRBJ2-6; either TRBD1 or TRBD2 may supply D (5 bases each). Specimen: peripheral blood, collected from a patient treated with radiotherapy plus ipilimumab. CDR3 sequence (DNA): TGCGCCAGCAGCCAAGCGGGACGGAGCATCTCTGGGGCCAACGTCCTGACTTTC. This sequence encodes CASSQAGRSISGANVLTF.